The 18 T cell receptor beta chains given below trace back to one sample, sequenced in a study of response to subunit inactivated influenza vaccine. TCRdb recomputed calls from the RT-PCR reads with MiXCR, one row per CDR3 protein. The data contain under 550,000 distinct CDR3 sequences, about 8% of them seen just once; the ten biggest clones take up 13%. The sample consisted of PBMCs from blood, taken less than 30 months after vaccination. The origin of the receptors is a man aged 45 to 75 who received an inactivated influenza vaccine.

This clonotype appeared a few times. This chain links TRBV7-9 with TRBJ2-2; a weak D match, TRBD1 (5 bases). With 5 bases removed from V and 3 bases from J, the gap between germline ends came to 13 bases. Per germline, CDR1 SEHNR and CDR2 FQNEAQ (reference sequence). The CDR3 contains 15 residues. CDR3 sequence (DNA): TGTGCCAGCAGCCGGCGCCAGGGCGACACCGGGGAGCTGTTTTTT. This codes for CASSRRQGDTGELFF. Full variable domain (missing parts from reference TRBV7-9 and TRBJ2-2): DTGVSQNPRHKITKRGQNVTFRCDPISEHNRLYWYRQTLGQGPEFLTYFQNEAQLEKSRLLSDRFSAERPKGSFSTLEIQRTEQGDSAMYLCASSRRQGDTGELFFGEGSRLTVL.

This clonotype appeared many times. The V and J genes are TRBV10-3 and TRBJ2-7; 9 positions match TRBD2. This CDR3 has 14 amino acids. The germline CDR1 and CDR2 sequences are ENHRY and SYGVKD. V was pared by 10 bases and J by 2 bases, with 9 bases of the junction left unmatched. The CDR3 spells CASTVAGVPYEQYF. The CDR3, as DNA: TGTGCCAGCACTGTAGCGGGAGTACCCTACGAGCAGTACTTC.

This clonotype appeared a few times. The chain couples TRBV24-1 to TRBJ2-5; TRBD1 or TRBD2 may be the D gene (5 bases each). This CDR3 is 13 amino acids long. Trimming cost V 4 bases and J 4 bases, with 9 bases left between them. CDR1 and CDR2 (germline): KGHDR, SFDVKD. The CDR3 sequence is CATSEFGGETQYF. CDR3 DNA sequence: TGTGCCACCAGTGAGTTTGGGGGAGAGACCCAGTACTTC.

This clonotype came up many times. The V and J genes are TRBV2 and TRBJ2-1; D is ambiguous. V lost 5 bases and J lost 8, with 10 bases in between. Germline V lookup: CDR1 SNHLY, CDR2 FYNNEI. CDR3 size: 12 residues. CDR3 region: CASSYRRDEQFF. CDR3 nucleotide sequence: TGTGCCAGCAGTTACAGAAGGGATGAGCAGTTCTTC.

A few counts support this clonotype. This rearrangement joins TRBV29-1 to TRBJ2-5; D may correspond to TRBD1 or TRBD2 (5 bases each). V dropped 7 bases and J dropped 2 bases, with 14 bases sitting between them. CDR3 length: 13 amino acids. CDR1 and CDR2 (germline): SQVTM, ANQGSEA. This CDR3 is CSAGWGLQETQYF. CDR3 nucleotides: TGCAGCGCCGGTTGGGGGTTACAAGAGACCCAGTACTTC.

This clonotype was detected ten times or more. Here the CDR3 reads CASSFRTGTSTQYF. The CDR3 DNA reads as TGTGCCAGCAGCTTCCGGACAGGAACCAGTACGCAGTATTTT. The rearrangement links TRBV7-2 to TRBJ2-3, with 7 bases fitting TRBD1. Germline CDR1 is SGHTA and CDR2 is FQGNSA. The CDR3 spans 14 residues. Trimming took 3 bases from V and 8 from J; bases not matched to a gene: 8.

This clonotype was counted ten times or more. The J gene is TRBJ2-7, the V gene TRBV7-9; D gene unclear. Trimming pared 1 base from V and 7 bases from J, leaving 11 bases between. There are 13 residues in the CDR3. Germline V gives CDR1 SEHNR, CDR2 FQNEAQ (reference sequence). The CDR3 nucleotides are TGTGCCAGCAGCTTAGATGCAGCCAGTGAGCAGTACTTC. It encodes CASSLDAASEQYF. The full variable domain, in which reference TRBV7-9 and TRBJ2-7 provide the parts outside the CDR3, is DTGVSQNPRHKITKRGQNVTFRCDPISEHNRLYWYRQTLGQGPEFLTYFQNEAQLEKSRLLSDRFSAERPKGSFSTLEIQRTEQGDSAMYLCASSLDAASEQYFGPGTRLTVT.

The rearrangement joins TRBV20-1 to TRBJ1-6, with a tentative D call TRBD1 (5 bases). Germline V gives CDR1 DFQATT, CDR2 SNEGSKA (reference sequence). CDR3 size: 15 residues. Trimming took off 1 base at V and 5 bases at J, with 12 bases between the two ends. The CDR3 loop is CSARVPGRDNSPLHF. CDR3 sequence (DNA): TGCAGTGCTAGAGTCCCGGGACGGGATAATTCACCCCTCCACTTT.

As for this clonotype: A read error may produce the germline difference seen at one junction end. J is TRBJ2-5 and V is TRBV2; no clear D gene. The germline V gene has CDR1 SNHLY and CDR2 FYNNEI. CDR3 size: 12 residues. This chain's CDR3 is CASREDGETQYF. The CDR3 coding sequence is TGTGCCAGCAGGGAAGATGGGGAGACCCAGTACTTC. The whole variable domain, remainder taken from reference TRBV2 and TRBJ2-5, is EPEVTQTPSHQVTQMGQEVILRCVPISNHLYFYWYRQILGQKVEFLVSFYNNEISEKSEIFDDQFSVERPDGSNFTLKIRSTKLEDSAMYFCASREDGETQYFGPGTRLLVL.

This clonotype has ten or more counts. The J gene is TRBJ1-5, the V gene TRBV25-1; D remains ambiguous. With 4 bases removed from V and 0 bases from J, the gap between germline ends came to 13 bases. Germline loops: CDR1 MGHDK, CDR2 SYGVNS. There are 16 residues in the CDR3. CDR3 bases: TGTGCCAGCAGTGGGGGAGATTGGTATAGCAATCAGCCCCAGCATTTT. The encoded protein is CASSGGDWYSNQPQHF.

The genes are TRBV6-2 or TRBV6-3 and TRBJ1-5, with D perhaps matching TRBD1 (5 bases). The CDR3 is made up of 13 amino acids. Trimming cost V 7 bases and J 9 bases, with 16 bases left between them. Per the germline V gene, CDR1 is MNHEY and CDR2 is SVGEGT. The CDR3 here is CASKGTTRAPQHF. CDR3 sequence (DNA): TGTGCCAGCAAAGGGACGACCAGGGCGCCCCAGCATTTT.

This clonotype was counted many times. V usage is TRBV5-1 and J usage is TRBJ2-5, with TRBD2 as a possible D gene (6 bases). The ends were cut back, 0 bases at V and 2 bases at J, with 14 bases in the middle. Germline CDR1 is SGHRS and CDR2 is YFSETQ. There are 16 residues in the CDR3. The CDR3: CASSLGGRRPQETQYF. In nucleotides, the CDR3 is TGCGCCAGCAGCTTGGGGGGGAGGAGACCACAAGAGACCCAGTACTTC. Drawing the rest from reference TRBV5-1 and TRBJ2-5, the complete variable domain is KAGVTQTPRYLIKTRGQQVTLSCSPISGHRSVSWYQQTPGQGLQFLFEYFSETQRNKGNFPGRFSGRQFSNSRSEMNVSTLELGDSALYLCASSLGGRRPQETQYFGPGTRLLVL.

This chain joins TRBV6-1 and TRBJ2-2; either TRBD1 or TRBD2 may supply D (7 bases each). The germline V gene has CDR1 MNHNS and CDR2 SASEGT. V lost 5 bases and J 9 bases, leaving 22 bases between the germline ends. This CDR3 comprises 16 residues. The DNA for the CDR3 is TGTGCCAGCAGTACCAGGGGAGGGGGCCTTTCCCGGGAGCTGTTTTTT. This gives the protein CASSTRGGGLSRELFF.

In its sample, this clonotype was seen a few times. The chain links TRBV7-6 to TRBJ1-4; D call uncertain. V was pared by 2 bases and J by 7 bases, with 8 bases between. The CDR3 consists of 13 residues. Germline values: CDR1 SGHVS, CDR2 FNYEAQ. CDR3 in DNA: TGTGCCAGCAGCTTATTATCTGTTGAAAAACTGTTTTTT. It is translated as CASSLLSVEKLFF.

The gene calls are TRBV28 and TRBJ1-5, with a tentative D call TRBD1 (6 bases). The CDR3 length is 15 residues. Trimming removed 2 bases from V and 3 bases from J, with 11 bases in between. The V gene's germline CDR1 is MDHEN and CDR2 SYDVKM. In DNA, the CDR3 is TGTGCCAGCAGTTTAAGGGGGTTTGCCAATCAGCCCCAGCATTTT. Translated, it gives CASSLRGFANQPQHF.

V is TRBV24-1 and J is TRBJ2-1; TRBD2 aligns across 8 bases. Germline V gene data show CDR1 as KGHDR and CDR2 as SFDVKD. The junction had 12 bases not matched to a gene; V was cut back by 4 bases and J by 5 bases. CDR3 length: 17 residues. The CDR3 DNA follows: TGTGCCACCAGTGACCCTACCAGCGGGAGTAGCCACAATGAGCAGTTCTTC. It is translated as CATSDPTSGSSHNEQFF.

The chain uses TRBV4-1 and TRBJ2-1; TRBD2 aligns across 7 bases. This CDR3 contains 16 residues. V shed 1 base and J 4 bases; nucleotides not matched to a gene: 7. CDR1 is MGHRA, CDR2 YSYEKL, per germline. CDR3 in amino acids: CASSQVAGELYNEQFF. In DNA form, the CDR3 reads TGCGCCAGCAGCCAAGTAGCGGGCGAGCTGTACAATGAGCAGTTCTTC.

This clonotype showed up just a few times. The V call is TRBV7-6, the J call TRBJ2-6; 7 nucleotides match TRBD2. The CDR3 is 18 residues long. Germline V gene data show CDR1 as SGHVS and CDR2 as FNYEAQ. V was pared by 2 bases and J by 0 bases, with 7 bases of the junction left unmatched. CDR3 in amino acids: CASSLFWRGFSGANVLTF. DNA for the CDR3: TGTGCCAGCAGCTTATTCTGGCGGGGGTTCTCTGGGGCCAACGTCCTGACTTTC.